This T cell receptor beta chain was identified in a study of T-cell memory formation after mild COVID-19. Study-wide background: The study found TCR clusters largely donor specific. Study results and limitations: Pre-infection memory contained some responding clones, which suggested that cross-reactive memory had joined. Day 15 to 85 contracting clones showed balanced CD4/CD8; later expanders leaned CD4+.

Germline V gene data show CDR1 as LGHNT and CDR2 as FRNRAP. V gave up 0 bases and J gave up 1 base; unmatched junction bases: 1. CDR3 length: 15 residues. Researchers used 5'RACE with constant-segment primers to make TCR alpha and TCR beta cDNA libraries that carry sample barcodes and UMIs. TCRdb processed the 5' RACE reads anew with MiXCR; each CDR3 protein has one entry. The top ten clones hold 7.5% to 10% of a sample with 400,000 to 500,000 distinct CDR3 sequences, about 20% of them seen once. This clonotype was found a few times. Its antigen is undetermined. Source material: PBMCs or a T cell subset sorted from them (not recorded which). The sequence derives from an adult woman who had mild COVID-19 (a few samples of this study predate the infection). Cell type and time point are not known. The gene calls are TRBV12-5 and TRBJ2-3; 7 bases line up with TRBD2. The CDR3 reads CASGLVAGGTDTQYF. The DNA for the CDR3 is TGTGCTAGTGGTTTGGTGGCGGGAGGCACAGATACGCAGTATTTT.